The entry below describes one T cell receptor (beta chain). This CDR3 has 13 residues. CDR1 is KGHDR and CDR2 is SFDVKD in the germline V gene. V was pared by 4 bases and J by 5 bases, with 8 bases between. TCRdb used MiXCR to reprocess the 5' RACE reads, holding one entry per CDR3 protein. Found here are approximately 1.8 million distinct CDR3 sequences, about 30% of them singletons; the top ten hold roughly 0.3%. This sample is part of a study of identical twins. The rearrangement links TRBV24-1 to TRBJ1-5; the D is unclear. The receptor's source is a newborn girl in good health. Sequences were obtained from cord blood. Here the CDR3 reads CATSDRTHQPQHF. The CDR3 DNA sequence: TGTGCCACCAGTGACCGAACCCATCAGCCCCAGCATTTT.